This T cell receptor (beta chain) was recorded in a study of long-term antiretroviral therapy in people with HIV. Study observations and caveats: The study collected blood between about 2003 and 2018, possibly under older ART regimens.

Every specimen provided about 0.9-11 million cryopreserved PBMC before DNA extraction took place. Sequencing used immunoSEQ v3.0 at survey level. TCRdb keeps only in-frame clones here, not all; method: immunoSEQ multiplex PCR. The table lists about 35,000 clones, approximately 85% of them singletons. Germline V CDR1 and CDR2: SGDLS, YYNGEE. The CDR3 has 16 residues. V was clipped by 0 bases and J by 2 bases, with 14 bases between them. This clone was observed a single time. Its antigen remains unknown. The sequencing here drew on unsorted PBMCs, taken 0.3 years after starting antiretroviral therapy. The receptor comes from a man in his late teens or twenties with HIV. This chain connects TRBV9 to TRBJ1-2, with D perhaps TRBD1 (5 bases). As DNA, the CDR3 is TGTGCCAGCAGCGTAGCGGGACGCCACTTGAACTATGGCTACACCTTC. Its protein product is CASSVAGRHLNYGYTF.